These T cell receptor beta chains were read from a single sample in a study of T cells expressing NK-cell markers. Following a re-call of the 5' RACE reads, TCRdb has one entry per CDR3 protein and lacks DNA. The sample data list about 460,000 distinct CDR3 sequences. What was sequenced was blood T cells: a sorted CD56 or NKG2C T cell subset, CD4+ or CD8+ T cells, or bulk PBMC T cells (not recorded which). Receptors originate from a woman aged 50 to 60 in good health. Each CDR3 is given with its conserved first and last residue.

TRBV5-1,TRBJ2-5,CASSLDRVEETQYF
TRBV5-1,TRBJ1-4,CASSLAQAGEKLFF
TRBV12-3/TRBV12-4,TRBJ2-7,CARGLMGTSAYEQYF
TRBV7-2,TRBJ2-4,CASSLDLAGGSIQYF
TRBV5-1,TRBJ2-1,CASSLRFGGEGYNEQFF
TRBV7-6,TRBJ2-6,CASKLGQGLSGANVLTF
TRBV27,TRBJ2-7,CASSPLGQSSYEQYF
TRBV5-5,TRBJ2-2,CASSAPGTENTGELFF
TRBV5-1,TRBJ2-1,CASSLEAGGLSEQFF
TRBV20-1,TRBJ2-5,CSARAPTSGQETQYF
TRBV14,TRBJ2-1,CASSQSRYNEQFF
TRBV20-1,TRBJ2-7,CSARETRTEQYF
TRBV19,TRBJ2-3,CASSVWTTFSTDTQYF
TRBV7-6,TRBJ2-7,CASSSNKRPGTSGTYEQYF
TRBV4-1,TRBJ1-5,CASSQSGVGNQPQHF
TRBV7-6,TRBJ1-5,CASSLRQGIRQPQHF
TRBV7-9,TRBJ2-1,CASSSTERDNEQFF
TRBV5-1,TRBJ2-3,CASSLTGGRADTQYF
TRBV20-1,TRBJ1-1,CSARKERYTEAFF
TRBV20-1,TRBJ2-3,CSARGQRVTDTQYF
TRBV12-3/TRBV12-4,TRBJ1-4,CASSFGVGPGDEKLFF
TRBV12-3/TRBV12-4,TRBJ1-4,CASSPDMRNEKLFF
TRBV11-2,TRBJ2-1,CASSQTGTSGRVKQFF
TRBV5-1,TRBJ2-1,CASSLQAGASYNEQFF
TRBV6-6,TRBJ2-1,CASSYGSGSGYNEQFF
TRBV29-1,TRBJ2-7,CSGGQGRSGEQYF
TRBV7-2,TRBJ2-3,CASSVTSFTDTQYF